These 16 T cell receptor beta chains were all obtained from the same sample, sequenced in a study of radiation and T cells in renal cell carcinoma. Regarding time point: blood 2 weeks post-SBRT. Treatment given: 15 Gy SBRT to primary tumor, nephrectomy 4 weeks later. Assay: immunoSEQ multiplex PCR; the TCRdb copy retains only in-frame clones and omits some. In the table there are tens of thousands of clones, about 80% of which are singletons. The source was blood, collected from a patient whose treatment included radiotherapy and nephrectomy. The receptor set was obtained from a woman between 65 and 79 years old with renal cell carcinoma.

V usage is TRBV7-3 and J usage is TRBJ1-2; D unclear. The CDR3 runs to 12 residues. Trimming removed 2 bases at V and 8 bases at J, with 9 bases between. Germline V CDR1 and CDR2: SGHTA, FQGTGA. CDR3 nucleotide sequence: TGTGCCAGCAGCTTACGGGGTGGAGGCTACACCTTC. Its protein product is CASSLRGGGYTF.

The V call is TRBV5-4, the J call TRBJ2-5; 10 bases match TRBD2. V shed 10 bases, J shed 4 bases, and the junction held 10 bases outside the gene matches. Germline CDR1 is SGHNT and CDR2 is YYREEE (reference sequence). CDR3 length: 14 residues. DNA of the CDR3: TGTGCCTGGAACCAGCGGGGGGGCCCAGAGACCCAGTACTTC. This gives the protein CAWNQRGGPETQYF.

The CDR3 DNA is TGTGCCAGCAGCACCCCTGGGACTAGCGGGATGAACTCCTACAATGAGCAGTTCTTC. Its protein is CASSTPGTSGMNSYNEQFF. The chain is built from TRBV7-3 and TRBJ2-1; 13 nucleotides align to TRBD2. V lost 5 bases to trimming and J lost 0 bases; unmatched junction nucleotides: 10. Germline V gene lookup returns CDR1 SGHTA and CDR2 FQGTGA. The CDR3 length is 19 residues.

The chain has TRBV5-1 and TRBJ2-5; D gene uncertain. CDR1 is SGHRS and CDR2 is YFSETQ in the germline V gene. V gave up 2 bases and J gave up 6 bases, with 11 bases separating them. The CDR3 is 13 amino acids. The CDR3 spells CASSFVSGQTQYF. Here the CDR3 DNA reads TGCGCCAGCAGCTTTGTTAGTGGCCAGACCCAGTACTTC.

This chain connects TRBV18 to TRBJ2-5; 7 bases fit TRBD2. The CDR3 is 20 residues long. Trimming took 4 bases from V and 6 from J; bases not matched to a gene: 26. The germline V gene encodes CDR1 KGHSH and CDR2 LQKENI. As DNA, the CDR3 is TGTGCCAGCTCACAGGCTAGCGGCCTTCTGGTTGGCCACCAAAGAAAGACCCAGTACTTC. This translates into CASSQASGLLVGHQRKTQYF.

The rearrangement links TRBV5-1 to TRBJ2-5; no definite D call. This CDR3 region has 13 residues. Germline V gene lookup returns CDR1 SGHRS and CDR2 YFSETQ. Trimming stripped 4 bases from V and 5 bases from J, with 12 bases between. The DNA for the CDR3 is TGCGCCAGCAGCCAGCCCGTGTGGGAGACCCAGTACTTC. Translating it yields CASSQPVWETQYF.

The CDR3 region is CASSSKWGYLYEQYF. The CDR3 DNA sequence: TGTGCCAGCAGCTCAAAGTGGGGGTACCTGTACGAGCAGTACTTC. The chain carries TRBV7-8 and TRBJ2-5; either TRBD1 or TRBD2 may fit D (5 bases each). The last part of the DNA fits TRBJ2-7 better; the J call may be wrong. CDR1 SGHVS and CDR2 FQNEAQ come from the germline V gene. The CDR3 is 15 residues long.

The gene calls are TRBV5-1 and TRBJ2-6; a possible D gene is TRBD2 (6 bases). The length of the CDR3 is 15 residues. Per the germline V gene, CDR1 is SGHRS and CDR2 is YFSETQ. Trimming cost V 7 bases and J 5 bases, with 16 bases left between them. As DNA, the CDR3 is TGCGCCAGCTCGCGGGGTAGCGCGAGGGCCAACGTCCTGACTTTC. Amino acids: CASSRGSARANVLTF.

V and J are TRBV7-2 and TRBJ1-1; TRBD1 aligns across 9 bases. J lost 3 bases, V lost 5 bases, and 7 bases had no gene match. Germline V gene data show CDR1 as SGHTA and CDR2 as FQGNSA. This CDR3 region has 15 residues. CDR3 amino acids: CASSVTGGVDTEAFF. In nucleotides, the CDR3 is TGTGCCAGCAGCGTCACAGGGGGCGTGGACACTGAAGCTTTCTTT.

This clone showed up just once. The junction and the germline gene differ at one end; a read error may be behind it. The rearrangement uses TRBV5-4 and TRBJ1-2; D unresolved. The CDR3 contains 13 residues. Germline-derived CDR1 and CDR2 are SGHNT and YYREEE (reference sequence). The CDR3 nucleotides are TGTGCCAGCACCTTGCACGTAAACTATGGCTACACCTTC. Translated, it gives CASTLHVNYGYTF. Variable domain in full (rest from reference TRBV5-4 and TRBJ1-2): ETGVTQSPTHLIKTRGQQVTLRCSSQSGHNTVSWYQQALGQGPQFIFQYYREEENGRGNFPPRFSGLQFPNYSSELNVNALELDDSALYLCASTLHVNYGYTFGSGTRLTVV.

The chain uses TRBV4-2 and TRBJ1-5; D is unresolved. Germline V gives CDR1 LGHNA, CDR2 YNFKEQ. Trimming took off 4 bases at V and 7 bases at J, with 11 bases between the two ends. The CDR3 runs 13 residues. CDR3 DNA sequence: TGTGCCAGCAGCCGAGGTACCAACCAGCCCCAGCATTTT. It yields the protein CASSRGTNQPQHF.

CDR3 in amino acids: CASSLASLSEQYF. For the CDR3, the DNA is TGTGCCAGCAGCTTGGCCTCTTTGAGCGAGCAGTACTTC. The genes are TRBV5-6 and TRBJ2-7; D is undetermined. There are 13 residues in the CDR3. Germline lookup yields CDR1 SGHDT and CDR2 YYEEEE. The germline V and J ends were trimmed by 0 bases and 6 bases, with 10 bases remaining between them.

This clone was observed a handful of times. The chain recombines TRBV7-9 with TRBJ2-5; 9 nucleotides agree with TRBD1. The germline V gene encodes CDR1 SEHNR and CDR2 FQNEAQ (reference sequence). This CDR3 has 14 residues. V dropped 6 bases and J dropped 5; count of bases not matched to a gene: 7. CDR3 sequence: CASRGQGGTETQYF. The CDR3 bases are TGTGCCAGCAGGGGACAGGGAGGTACGGAGACCCAGTACTTC.

This rearrangement joins TRBV9 to TRBJ1-1; D unclear. The CDR3 is 15 amino acids. V was clipped by 2 bases and J by 4 bases, with 15 bases between them. CDR1 and CDR2 (germline): SGDLS, YYNGEE. The CDR3 region has the DNA TGTGCCAGCAGCGTTTCCCCCGTGGGTGGCACTGAAGCTTTCTTT. Its translation is CASSVSPVGGTEAFF. The full variable domain, in which reference TRBV9 and TRBJ1-1 provide the parts outside the CDR3, is DSGVTQTPKHLITATGQRVTLRCSPRSGDLSVYWYQQSLDQGLQFLIQYYNGEERAKGNILERFSAQQFPDLHSELNLSSLELGDSALYFCASSVSPVGGTEAFFGQGTRLTVV.

The rearrangement links TRBV4-2 to TRBJ2-5; TRBD1 agrees at 8 bases. Germline-derived CDR1 and CDR2 are LGHNA and YNFKEQ. The CDR3 is 15 amino acids. The V and J ends lost 0 bases and 3 bases, in that order; junction bases with no gene match: 3. The CDR3 sequence is CASSQELQGEETQYF. As DNA, the CDR3 is TGTGCCAGCAGCCAAGAGCTACAGGGGGAAGAGACCCAGTACTTC.

The chain couples TRBV4-3 to TRBJ1-2; TRBD1 matches at 8 bases. Losses at the gene ends were 0 bases for V and 8 bases for J; bases not matched to a gene: 5. CDR1 and CDR2 (germline): LGHNA, YSLEER. The length of the CDR3 is 14 residues. Here the CDR3 reads CASSQDQGAWGYTF. Written as DNA, the CDR3 is TGCGCCAGCAGCCAAGATCAGGGGGCATGGGGCTACACCTTC.